This T cell receptor beta chain was found in a study of OX40 agonist ivuxolimab in advanced cancers. The germline CDR1 and CDR2 sequences are LNHDA and SQIVND (reference sequence). The CDR3 is 14 amino acids. The germline V and J ends were trimmed by 5 bases and 3 bases, with 10 bases remaining between them. Autoimmune disease history or systemic immunosuppression led to patients being barred. Overall study findings and caveats: Nonresponders included some who also had low normalized T-cell clonal expansion.

For this clone: Its matching antigen is unknown.

Produced via immunoSEQ multiplex PCR; TCRdb's table is partial and in-frame only. The sample carries tens of thousands of clones, 75% to 90% recorded once. The sample here was CD4+ or CD8+ T cells sorted from blood, taken in a trial of the OX40 agonist ivuxolimab. V usage is TRBV19 and J usage is TRBJ1-4; D is possibly TRBD1 (5 bases). The clonotype originates from an adult with an advanced solid tumor such as melanoma, head and neck, liver or kidney cancer. This CDR3 is CASSGDFANEKLFF. The CDR3 nucleotides read TGTGCCAGTAGTGGGGACTTTGCTAATGAAAAACTGTTTTTT.